Listed below are T cell receptor beta chains from one sample, sequenced in a study of blood T cell repertoires in COVID-19. The repertoire was sequenced with immunoSEQ multiplex PCR; TCRdb's copy has only in-frame clones and lacks some. The sample lists some 250,000 clones, approximately 91% occurring once. The sequenced sample consisted of PBMCs or T cells enriched from blood (not recorded which). The receptors derive from a middle-aged woman with acute COVID-19. Both conserved end residues are part of each CDR3. The D gene is left open where the match is weak. Size is omitted from some rows. Given values are once, few, many or a class for expanded clones.

TRBJ2-5 TRBV7-8 NA NA CASSLVGGQETQYF TGTGCCAGCAGCTTAGTCGGCGGACAAGAGACCCAGTACTTC
TRBJ2-2 TRBV7-2 TRBD2 NA CASSYPGDGRDTGELFF TGTGCCAGCAGCTACCCGGGGGACGGGAGGGACACCGGGGAGCTGTTTTTT
TRBJ2-7 TRBV18 TRBD2 NA CASSSGGAGSEQYF TGTGCCAGCTCGAGCGGGGGGGCGGGCTCCGAGCAGTACTTC
TRBJ2-5 TRBV5-5 NA NA CASSLVPQWTGETQYF TGTGCCAGCAGCTTGGTGCCCCAGTGGACGGGGGAGACCCAGTACTTC
TRBJ2-7 TRBV28 TRBD1 NA CASNTGTGAYEQYF TGTGCCAGCAATACCGGGACAGGGGCCTACGAGCAGTACTTC
TRBJ2-7 TRBV2 TRBD1 NA CASSDTGTGLGEQYF TGTGCCAGCAGCGATACCGGGACAGGGCTCGGCGAGCAGTACTTC
TRBJ2-5 TRBV30 NA NA CAWSAGVQETQYF TGTGCCTGGAGTGCAGGGGTTCAGGAGACCCAGTACTTC
TRBJ1-2 TRBV10-2 NA NA CASSESGPGVVNGYTF TGCGCCAGCAGTGAGTCTGGTCCCGGGGTAGTCAATGGCTACACCTTC
TRBJ1-2 TRBV6-5 NA NA CASASTYGYTF TGTGCCAGCGCGAGTACCTATGGCTACACCTTC
TRBJ1-6 TRBV14 NA NA CASSLQGTTGSPLHF TGTGCCAGCAGCCTTCAGGGGACGACGGGTTCACCCCTCCACTTT
TRBJ1-1 TRBV13 NA few CASSLVREEAFF TGTGCCAGCAGCTTAGTTAGGGAGGAAGCTTTCTTT
TRBJ1-4 TRBV5-1 TRBD1 NA CASSETGVKGEKLFF TGCGCCAGCAGCGAGACAGGGGTAAAGGGTGAAAAACTGTTTTTT
TRBJ1-4 TRBV15 TRBD1 NA CATSRPGTGNEKLFF TGTGCCACCAGCAGACCCGGGACAGGGAATGAAAAACTGTTTTTT
TRBJ2-1 TRBV2 NA NA CASRDLRGYNEQFF TGTGCCAGCAGGGACCTTAGAGGGTACAATGAGCAGTTCTTC
TRBJ1-1 TRBV6-5 TRBD1 NA CASSYKGARSNTEAFF TGTGCCAGCAGTTACAAGGGGGCGCGTTCAAACACTGAAGCTTTCTTT
TRBJ1-1 TRBV19 NA NA CASRQQGNTEAFF TGTGCCAGTAGGCAACAGGGTAACACTGAAGCTTTCTTT
TRBJ2-7 TRBV6-5 NA NA CASSLRQSYEQYF TGTGCCAGCAGTCTTCGACAGTCCTACGAGCAGTACTTC
TRBJ2-1 TRBV11-3 NA NA CASSLDLSIEFF TGTGCCAGCAGCTTAGATCTTAGTATAGAGTTCTTC
TRBJ1-1 TRBV5-1 TRBD1 NA CASSLATGVNTEAFF TGCGCCAGCAGCTTGGCAACAGGGGTGAACACTGAAGCTTTCTTT
TRBJ2-3 TRBV5-4 NA NA CASSWSTDTQYF TGTGCCAGCAGCTGGAGTACAGATACGCAGTATTTT
TRBJ2-3 TRBV27 TRBD1 NA CASSPGQGSYTDTQYF TGTGCCAGCAGTCCAGGACAGGGGAGTTACACAGATACGCAGTATTTT
TRBJ1-1 TRBV5-6 NA NA CASSFRDTEAFF TGTGCCAGCAGCTTCAGGGACACTGAAGCTTTCTTT
TRBJ1-3 TRBV7-9 NA NA CASSRPTGIGNTIYF TGTGCCAGCAGCCGACCAACAGGGATTGGAAACACCATATATTTT
TRBJ2-3 TRBV19 NA few CATVRSRTSTDTQYF TGTGCCACCGTCCGGAGCCGTACTAGCACAGATACGCAGTATTTT
TRBJ2-4 TRBV3-1/TRBV3-2 NA NA CASSQVGGPRDIQYF TGTGCCAGCAGCCAAGTAGGAGGGCCAAGAGACATTCAGTACTTC
TRBJ2-1 TRBV5-8 TRBD2 NA CASSLLAGVAYNEQFF TGTGCCAGCAGCTTGTTGGCGGGAGTGGCCTACAATGAGCAGTTCTTC
TRBJ1-3 TRBV28 NA NA CASSSYQIGNTIYF TGTGCCAGCAGCTCGTATCAGATAGGAAACACCATATATTTT
TRBJ1-4 TRBV6-5 NA NA CATNQSPIGEKLFF TGTGCCACCAACCAATCACCAATCGGGGAAAAACTGTTTTTT
TRBJ2-3 TRBV7-9 NA NA CASSRSGGTDTQYF TGTGCCAGCAGCCGATCGGGGGGCACAGATACGCAGTATTTT
TRBJ2-7 TRBV19 TRBD2 NA CASSDGLADTYEQYF TGTGCCAGTAGCGACGGACTAGCGGATACCTACGAGCAGTACTTC
TRBJ1-5 TRBV19 NA NA CASKSRDMTDQPQHF TGTGCCAGTAAGAGCCGGGACATGACAGATCAGCCCCAGCATTTT
TRBJ1-2 TRBV7-8 TRBD1 once CASSPRDRENYGYTF TGTGCCAGCAGCCCCCGGGACAGGGAAAACTATGGCTACACCTTC
TRBJ2-7 TRBV5-4 NA NA CASRPGGRDSSYEQYF TGTGCCAGCAGACCCGGAGGGAGAGATTCCTCCTACGAGCAGTACTTC
TRBJ1-2 TRBV19 NA NA CASSMGAGVSYGYTF TGTGCCAGTAGTATGGGGGCGGGAGTAAGCTATGGCTACACCTTC
TRBJ2-4 TRBV10-3 NA NA CAIAGLPNQNIQYF TGTGCCATCGCGGGGTTACCGAACCAAAACATTCAGTACTTC
TRBJ2-1 TRBV6-2/TRBV6-3 NA NA CASSLPGSRRNEQFF TGTGCCAGCAGTTTACCCGGGAGTCGGAGGAATGAGCAGTTCTTC
TRBJ2-7 TRBV5-4 NA NA CASSLGSSYEQYF TGTGCCAGCAGCTTGGGGAGTTCCTACGAGCAGTACTTC
TRBJ1-2 TRBV30 NA NA CAWRQGLEGYTF TGTGCCTGGAGGCAGGGCCTAGAAGGCTACACCTTC
TRBJ1-6 TRBV27 NA NA CASRTGLNSPLHF TGTGCCAGCAGAACAGGACTAAATTCACCCCTCCACTTT
TRBJ2-1 TRBV6-5 NA once CASSRYGNEQFF TGTGCCAGCAGCCGTTACGGGAATGAGCAGTTCTTC
TRBJ2-7 TRBV5-1 TRBD1 NA CASSLAPRGPPYIYEQYF TGCGCCAGCAGCTTGGCCCCCAGGGGGCCCCCTTATATCTACGAGCAGTACTTC
TRBJ1-1 TRBV9 NA NA CASSPHGEEAFF TGTGCCAGCAGCCCCCATGGAGAAGAAGCTTTCTTT
TRBJ2-2 TRBV7-3 NA NA CASSTKAVNTGELFF TGTGCCAGCAGCACCAAGGCGGTGAACACCGGGGAGCTGTTTTTT
TRBJ2-3 TRBV7-2 NA NA CASRGTSTDTQYF TGTGCCAGCAGAGGGACTAGCACAGATACGCAGTATTTT
TRBJ2-1 TRBV24-1 TRBD2 NA CATSDFGTSGSNEQFF TGTGCCACCAGTGATTTTGGGACTAGCGGGTCCAATGAGCAGTTCTTC
TRBJ1-1 TRBV9 NA once CASSVRGGTKNTEAFF TGTGCCAGCAGCGTCCGGGGAGGGACAAAGAACACTGAAGCTTTCTTT
TRBJ2-7 TRBV5-1 NA NA CASSLELPLEGQYF TGCGCCAGCAGCTTGGAATTACCACTAGAGGGGCAGTACTTC
TRBJ2-1 TRBV19 TRBD2 NA CASSYSGRIYNEQFF TGTGCCAGTAGCTATAGCGGGAGAATCTACAATGAGCAGTTCTTC
TRBJ2-5 TRBV18 TRBD2 NA CASSPPGLAQETQYF TGTGCCAGCTCACCACCAGGACTAGCGCAAGAGACCCAGTACTTC
TRBJ1-3 TRBV18 NA NA CASSLVLNTIYF TGTGCCAGCTCCCTCGTCTTAAACACCATATATTTT
TRBJ2-5 TRBV6-2/TRBV6-3 NA NA CASSYVARWAQYF TGTGCCAGCAGTTACGTGGCGCGGTGGGCCCAGTACTTC
TRBJ2-1 TRBV6-5 TRBD2 NA CASSYTTSGNEQFF TGTGCCAGCAGTTACACGACTAGCGGAAATGAGCAGTTCTTC
TRBJ2-7 TRBV11-1 NA NA CASSPRRTYEQYF TGTGCCAGCAGTCCGAGGAGGACCTACGAGCAGTACTTC